Listed below are T cell receptor beta chains from one sample, sequenced in a study of blood T cell repertoires in COVID-19. Some clones are missing from TCRdb's copy, which holds only in-frame ones; the method was immunoSEQ multiplex PCR. The table records approximately 300,000 clones, 85% to 90% of them present only once. Material: peripheral blood. Receptor source: a man aged 35-49 years with acute or convalescent COVID-19. Each CDR3 is given with its conserved first and last residue. A D gene is named only where the DNA matches it firmly. Clone size is shown for a subset of rows, as once, few, many or a class of expanded clone.

J gene | V gene | D gene | clone size | CDR3 protein | CDR3 DNA
TRBJ2-7 | TRBV29-1 | TRBD1 | . | CSVEDWQGALYEQYF | TGCAGCGTTGAAGATTGGCAGGGGGCTTTGTACGAGCAGTACTTC
TRBJ2-6 | TRBV7-8 | TRBD1 | . | CASRRQGASGANVLTF | TGTGCCAGCAGGCGACAGGGGGCGTCTGGGGCCAACGTCCTGACTTTC
TRBJ1-3 | TRBV7-9 | . | . | CASSRAGGVGNTIYF | TGTGCCAGCAGCCGGGCCGGGGGAGTTGGAAACACCATATATTTT
TRBJ1-1 | TRBV5-1 | . | . | CASSLAGGNTEAFF | TGCGCCAGCAGCTTGGCGGGGGGGAACACTGAAGCTTTCTTT
TRBJ1-2 | TRBV5-1 | TRBD1 | . | CASSLVGTDYGYTF | TGCGCCAGCAGCTTGGTAGGGACAGACTATGGCTACACCTTC
TRBJ2-1 | TRBV4-1 | . | . | CASSQGNSNLDNEQFF | TGCGCCAGCAGCCAAGGTAACAGCAATCTGGACAATGAGCAGTTCTTC
TRBJ2-7 | TRBV2 | . | . | CASSEAQRGWYEQYF | TGTGCCAGCAGTGAAGCGCAGAGGGGGTGGTACGAGCAGTACTTC
TRBJ1-2 | TRBV4-2 | TRBD1 | . | CASSQAGQGSLGYTF | TGTGCCAGCAGCCAAGCAGGACAGGGATCTCTAGGCTACACCTTC
TRBJ1-5 | TRBV15 | TRBD1 | few | CATSRKGQNSNQPQHF | TGTGCCACCAGCAGGAAGGGACAGAATAGCAATCAGCCCCAGCATTTT
TRBJ1-2 | TRBV6-4 | TRBD1 | . | CASRPGQGIGYTF | TGTGCCAGCAGGCCGGGACAGGGGATTGGCTACACCTTC
TRBJ2-2 | TRBV7-3 | . | . | CASSLLAGAGELFF | TGTGCCAGCAGCTTATTAGCAGGGGCCGGGGAGCTGTTTTTT
TRBJ2-1 | TRBV7-3 | TRBD2 | . | CASSPGTKKDEQFF | TGTGCCAGCAGCCCCGGGACTAAGAAGGACGAGCAGTTCTTC
TRBJ1-5 | TRBV23-1 | . | . | CASPRRGGEYSNQPQHF | TGCGCCAGCCCCCGGAGGGGGGGGGAGTATAGCAATCAGCCCCAGCATTTT
TRBJ1-4 | TRBV27 | TRBD1 | . | CASSARTGGLLYATNEKLFF | TGTGCCAGCAGTGCCCGGACAGGGGGGCTCCTCTATGCAACTAATGAAAAACTGTTTTTT
TRBJ1-1 | TRBV18 | TRBD1 | . | CASSPRTGGDTEAFF | TGTGCCAGCTCACCCAGGACAGGAGGGGACACTGAAGCTTTCTTT
TRBJ1-1 | TRBV5-5 | . | . | CASFPARLEDTEAFF | TGTGCCAGCTTCCCGGCGCGGCTAGAGGACACTGAAGCTTTCTTT
TRBJ2-1 | TRBV11-2 | TRBD1 | . | CASSSDRGFYNEQFF | TGTGCCAGCAGCTCGGACAGGGGATTTTACAATGAGCAGTTCTTC
TRBJ2-7 | TRBV7-9 | . | . | CASSDAAGHSYEQYF | TGTGCCAGCAGCGACGCGGCAGGGCATTCCTACGAGCAGTACTTC
TRBJ2-7 | TRBV9 | . | . | CASSVGDTFYEQYF | TGTGCCAGCAGCGTAGGGGACACCTTCTACGAGCAGTACTTC
TRBJ2-4 | TRBV3-1/TRBV3-2 | . | . | CASSESPPIAKKNIQYF | TGTGCCAGCAGCGAGTCGCCTCCCATTGCAAAAAAAAACATTCAGTACTTC